This T cell receptor beta chain was captured in a study of beta chain features in type 1 diabetes. The V gene's germline CDR1 is SGHTA and CDR2 FQGNSA. V dropped 3 bases and J dropped 7 bases, with 10 bases sitting between them. The CDR3 is 13 amino acids. This clone was picked up a small number of times. Purity exceeded 98% in all sorted populations. Investigators reverse transcribed all isolated RNA, so they sequenced expressed TCRB transcripts. Only in-frame clones appear in the TCRdb table, and some are missing; sequencing was by immunoSEQ multiplex PCR. The repertoire holds about 180,000 clones, with around 13% as singletons.

The sequence came from a woman aged 18-29 years in good health. This chain connects TRBV7-2 to TRBJ2-1, with D tentatively TRBD2 (6 bases). The sequencing sample was made of central memory CD4+ T cells from blood. The CDR3 DNA reads TGTGCCAGCAGCTTTGGACTACAGAATGAGCAGTTCTTC. It codes for CASSFGLQNEQFF.